This T cell receptor beta chain was profiled in a study of T cell responses to AZD1222 COVID-19 vaccine. Regarding the study as a whole: Just six AZD1222 recipients tested seropositive at baseline. Donor demographics were predominantly white British with a female majority; clonal diversity may be underestimated. Nearly half of spike-specific TCRs reportedly target variant regions that are unmutated in the B.1.351 and B.1.1.7 variants.

Pooling was applied to second doses at about 4 or about 12 weeks. This clone has only one observation. Its specificity is not known. Measured with immunoSEQ multiplex PCR; TCRdb has only the in-frame clones, and not every one. The sample consists of about 94,000 clones, over 75% of them appearing once. CDR3 length: 15 amino acids. Germline CDR1 and CDR2: SEHNR and FQNEAQ (reference sequence). V shed 0 bases and J 6 bases; nucleotides not matched to a gene: 3. The chain is built from TRBV7-9 and TRBJ2-3; TRBD2 aligns across 10 bases. This sample comprised peripheral blood, obtained 28 days after the second AZD1222 dose. This TCR came from an adult who received the AZD1222 COVID-19 vaccine. CDR3 nucleotide sequence: TGTGCCAGCAGCTTAGCGAGCGGGGGGGCGGATACGCAGTATTTT. Protein: CASSLASGGADTQYF.